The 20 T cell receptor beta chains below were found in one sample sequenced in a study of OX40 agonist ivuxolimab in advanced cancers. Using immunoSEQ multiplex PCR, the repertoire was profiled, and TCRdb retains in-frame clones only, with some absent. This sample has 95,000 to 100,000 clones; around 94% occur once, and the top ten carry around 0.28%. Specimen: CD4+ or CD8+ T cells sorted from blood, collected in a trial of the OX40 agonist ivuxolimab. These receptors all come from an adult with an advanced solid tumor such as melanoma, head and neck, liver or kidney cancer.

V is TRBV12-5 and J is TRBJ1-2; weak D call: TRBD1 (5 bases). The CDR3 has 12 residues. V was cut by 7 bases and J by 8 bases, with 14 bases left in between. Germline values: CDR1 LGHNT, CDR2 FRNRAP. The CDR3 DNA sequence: TGTGCTAGTGCCTTCCTGGGGGTAGGCTACACCTTC. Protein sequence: CASAFLGVGYTF.

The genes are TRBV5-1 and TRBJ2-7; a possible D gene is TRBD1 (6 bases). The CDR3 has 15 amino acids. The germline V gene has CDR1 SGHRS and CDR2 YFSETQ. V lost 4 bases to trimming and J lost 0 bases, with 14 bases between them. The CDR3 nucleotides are TGCGCCAGCAGCCCGAGGACAGCTTCCTCCTACGAGCAGTACTTC. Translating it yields CASSPRTASSYEQYF. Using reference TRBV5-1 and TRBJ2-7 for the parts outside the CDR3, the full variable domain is KAGVTQTPRYLIKTRGQQVTLSCSPISGHRSVSWYQQTPGQGLQFLFEYFSETQRNKGNFPGRFSGRQFSNSRSEMNVSTLELGDSALYLCASSPRTASSYEQYFGPGTRLTVT.

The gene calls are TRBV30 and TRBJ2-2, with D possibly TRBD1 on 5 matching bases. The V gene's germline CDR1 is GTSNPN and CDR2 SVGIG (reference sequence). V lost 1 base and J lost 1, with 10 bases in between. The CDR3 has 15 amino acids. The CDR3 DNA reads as TGTGCCTGGAGTGAACTGGACAAGAACACCGGGGAGCTGTTTTTT. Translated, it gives CAWSELDKNTGELFF.

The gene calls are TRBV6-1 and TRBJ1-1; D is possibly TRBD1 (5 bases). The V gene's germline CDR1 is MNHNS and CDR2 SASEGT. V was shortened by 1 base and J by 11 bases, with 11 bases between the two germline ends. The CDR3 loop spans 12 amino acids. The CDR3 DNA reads TGTGCCAGCAGTGAAGTGGGGGTGTTGGCTTTCTTT. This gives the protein CASSEVGVLAFF.

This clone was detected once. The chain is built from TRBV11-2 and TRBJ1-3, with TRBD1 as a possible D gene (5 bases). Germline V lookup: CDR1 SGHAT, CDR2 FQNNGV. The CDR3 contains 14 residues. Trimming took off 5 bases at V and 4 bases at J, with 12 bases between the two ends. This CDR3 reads CASSPRGVGNTIYF. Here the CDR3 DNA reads TGTGCCAGCAGCCCGCGGGGGGTAGGAAACACCATATATTTT.

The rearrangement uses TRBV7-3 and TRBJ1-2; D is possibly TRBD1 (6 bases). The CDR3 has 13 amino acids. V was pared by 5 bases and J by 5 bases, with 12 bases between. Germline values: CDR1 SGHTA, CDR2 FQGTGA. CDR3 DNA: TGTGCCAGCAGCCTACAGGGAAGTTATGGCTACACCTTC. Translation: CASSLQGSYGYTF. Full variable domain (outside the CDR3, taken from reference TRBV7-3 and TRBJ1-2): GAGVSQTPSNKVTEKGKYVELRCDPISGHTALYWYRQSLGQGPEFLIYFQGTGAADDSGLPNDRFFAVRPEGSVSTLKIQRTERGDSAVYLCASSLQGSYGYTFGSGTRLTVV.

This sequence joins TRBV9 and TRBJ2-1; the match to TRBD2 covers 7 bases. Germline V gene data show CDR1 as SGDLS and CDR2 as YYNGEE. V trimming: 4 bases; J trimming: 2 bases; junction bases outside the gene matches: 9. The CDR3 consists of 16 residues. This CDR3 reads CASSSLGGTAYNEQFF. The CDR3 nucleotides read TGTGCCAGCAGCTCCCTCGGGGGGACTGCCTACAATGAGCAGTTCTTC.

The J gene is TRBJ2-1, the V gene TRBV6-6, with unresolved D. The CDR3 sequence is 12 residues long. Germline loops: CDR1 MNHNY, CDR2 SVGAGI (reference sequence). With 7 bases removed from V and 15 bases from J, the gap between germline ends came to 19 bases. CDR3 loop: CASTTLGSRGFF. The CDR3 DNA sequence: TGTGCCAGCACCACCCTGGGCTCCCGAGGGTTCTTC.

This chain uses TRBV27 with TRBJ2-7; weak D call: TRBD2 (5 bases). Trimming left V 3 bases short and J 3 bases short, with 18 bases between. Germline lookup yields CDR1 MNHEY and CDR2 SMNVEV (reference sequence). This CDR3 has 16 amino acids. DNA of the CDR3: TGTGCCAGCAGTTTGGGTTCGAGGGCGGCGGGCTACGAGCAGTACGTC. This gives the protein CASSLGSRAAGYEQYV.

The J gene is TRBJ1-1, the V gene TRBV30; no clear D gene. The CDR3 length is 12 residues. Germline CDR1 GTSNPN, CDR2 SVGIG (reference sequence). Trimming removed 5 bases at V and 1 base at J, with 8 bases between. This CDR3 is CAWDRGNTEAFF. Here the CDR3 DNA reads TGTGCCTGGGACCGAGGGAACACTGAAGCTTTCTTT.

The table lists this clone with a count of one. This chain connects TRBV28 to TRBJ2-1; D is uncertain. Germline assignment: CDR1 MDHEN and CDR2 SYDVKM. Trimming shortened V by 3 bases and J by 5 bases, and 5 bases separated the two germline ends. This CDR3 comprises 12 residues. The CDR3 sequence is CASSFQNNEQFF. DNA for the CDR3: TGTGCCAGCAGTTTCCAAAACAATGAGCAGTTCTTC.

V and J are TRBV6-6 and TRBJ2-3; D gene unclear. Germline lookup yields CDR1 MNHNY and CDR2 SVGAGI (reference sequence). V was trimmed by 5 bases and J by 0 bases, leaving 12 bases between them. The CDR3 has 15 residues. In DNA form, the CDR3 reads TGTGCCAGCAGTACAGTGGGGTCTAGCACAGATACGCAGTATTTT. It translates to CASSTVGSSTDTQYF.

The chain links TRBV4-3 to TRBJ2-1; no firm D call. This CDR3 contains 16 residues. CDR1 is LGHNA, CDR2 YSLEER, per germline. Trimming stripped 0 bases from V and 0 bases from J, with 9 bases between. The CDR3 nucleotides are TGCGCCAGCAGCCAAGATTACAGAAGCTCCTACAATGAGCAGTTCTTC. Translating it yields CASSQDYRSSYNEQFF.

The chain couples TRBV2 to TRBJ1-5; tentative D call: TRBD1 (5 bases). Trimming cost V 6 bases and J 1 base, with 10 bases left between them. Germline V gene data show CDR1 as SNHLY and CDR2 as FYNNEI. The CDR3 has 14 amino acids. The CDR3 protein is CASRGRTSNQPQHF. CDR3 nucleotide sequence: TGTGCCAGCAGGGGACGGACAAGCAATCAGCCCCAGCATTTT.

CDR3 DNA sequence: TGTGCCTGGAGTGTACATAAGGAATGGTGGGGGGCTAGCGGGGAGCTGTTTTTT. It codes for CAWSVHKEWWGASGELFF. The chain combines TRBV30 with TRBJ2-2; the D gene could be TRBD1 or TRBD2 (6 bases each). The V end was cut by 0 bases, the J end by 7 bases, with 24 bases between. Germline V gives CDR1 GTSNPN, CDR2 SVGIG (reference sequence). This CDR3 is built from 18 residues.

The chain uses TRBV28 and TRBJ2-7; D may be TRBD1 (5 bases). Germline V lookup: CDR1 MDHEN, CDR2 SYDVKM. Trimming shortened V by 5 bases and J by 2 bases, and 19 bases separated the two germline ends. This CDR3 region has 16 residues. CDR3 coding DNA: TGTGCCAGCAGTCTGCCCTACCGACAGACAACCTACGAGCAGTACTTC. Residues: CASSLPYRQTTYEQYF.

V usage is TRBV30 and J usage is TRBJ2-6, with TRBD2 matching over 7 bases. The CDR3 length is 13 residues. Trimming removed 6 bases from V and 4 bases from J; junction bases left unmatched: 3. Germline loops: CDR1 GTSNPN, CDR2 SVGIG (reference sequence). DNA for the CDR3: TGTGCCTGCCGGGAGGCCGGGGCCAACGTCCTGACTTTC. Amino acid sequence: CACREAGANVLTF.

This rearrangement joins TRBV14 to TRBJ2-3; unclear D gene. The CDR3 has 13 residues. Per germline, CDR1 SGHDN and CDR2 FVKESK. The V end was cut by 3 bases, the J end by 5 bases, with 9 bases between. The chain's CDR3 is CASSQLRQDTQYF. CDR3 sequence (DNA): TGTGCCAGCAGCCAGCTGAGGCAAGATACGCAGTATTTT.

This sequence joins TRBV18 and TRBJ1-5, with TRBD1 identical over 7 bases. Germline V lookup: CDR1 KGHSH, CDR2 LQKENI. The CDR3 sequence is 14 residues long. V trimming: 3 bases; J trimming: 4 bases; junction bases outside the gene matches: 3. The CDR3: CASSPYRGNQPQHF. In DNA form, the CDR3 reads TGTGCCAGCTCACCTTACAGGGGAAATCAGCCCCAGCATTTT.

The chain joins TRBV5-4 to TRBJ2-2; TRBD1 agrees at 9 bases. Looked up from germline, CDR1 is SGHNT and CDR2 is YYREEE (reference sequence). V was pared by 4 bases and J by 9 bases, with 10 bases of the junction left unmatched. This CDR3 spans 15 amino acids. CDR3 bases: TGTGCCAGCAGCGCTCCCGGGACAGGGTTACGGGAGCTGTTTTTT. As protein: CASSAPGTGLRELFF.